The rows below give T cell receptor beta chains drawn from one sample of a study of CD8 T cells in ankylosing spondylitis. TCRdb used MiXCR to reprocess the 5' RACE reads, holding one entry per CDR3 protein. The sample carries 85,000 to 100,000 distinct CDR3 sequences, about 8% recorded once. Sequenced sample: blood, either unsorted or a sorted T cell fraction (not recorded which). The receptor source for this set is a male donor with ankylosing spondylitis or in good health (not recorded which). Each CDR3 is given with its conserved first and last residue. Each record gives: clone size, V gene, D gene, J gene, CDR3 DNA, CDR3 protein. A D gene is named only where the DNA matches it firmly. The listing skips clone size in some rows; elsewhere it reads once, few, many or a size class.

NA	TRBV10-2	NA	TRBJ1-1	TGCGCCAGCAGTGAGCTGGAGGAATGGACTGAAGCTTTCTTT	CASSELEEWTEAFF
many	TRBV12-3/TRBV12-4	TRBD1	TRBJ2-3	TGTGCCAGCAGTTGGACAGGGGGGAATACGCAGTATTTT	CASSWTGGNTQYF
NA	TRBV20-1	TRBD2	TRBJ2-1	TGCAGTGCTTTAGAGGCTAGCGGGAGGGATTTCTCCTACAATGAGCAGTTCTTC	CSALEASGRDFSYNEQFF
many	TRBV6-5	TRBD1	TRBJ1-2	TGTGCCAGCAGTTACACCAGGGGGCAAGGCTACACCTTC	CASSYTRGQGYTF
many	TRBV4-1	TRBD1	TRBJ2-1	TGCGCCAGCAGCCAACAAGACAGGGATTATGAGCAGTTCTTC	CASSQQDRDYEQFF
many	TRBV9	TRBD2	TRBJ2-1	TGTGCCAGCAGCGTCGGACTAGCGGGGCGCAATGAGCAGTTCTTC	CASSVGLAGRNEQFF
NA	TRBV7-2	NA	TRBJ1-2	TGTGCCAGCAGCTTAGCCGGGACTCCTTTAAACTATGGCTACACCTTC	CASSLAGTPLNYGYTF
many	TRBV29-1	NA	TRBJ1-2	TGCAGCGTTGAACCCCAGGGCTTCGGTGGCTACACCTTC	CSVEPQGFGGYTF
NA	TRBV21-1	NA	TRBJ1-1	TGTGCCAGCAGCAATTTTCGGGGGAAAGCTTTCTTT	CASSNFRGKAFF
many	TRBV10-3	NA	TRBJ2-5	TGTGCCATCAGTGAGACAGGGTCAGAGACCCAGTACTTC	CAISETGSETQYF
many	TRBV4-3	NA	TRBJ1-1	TGCGCCAGCAGCCAAGATCTTTCAAGCTGGGGCACTGAAGCTTTCTTT	CASSQDLSSWGTEAFF
many	TRBV20-1	NA	TRBJ2-1	TGCAGTGCCTCCAGGGAGGAGGATGAGCAGTTCTTC	CSASREEDEQFF
many	TRBV5-1	TRBD2	TRBJ2-3	TGCGCCAGCAGCTTGAGGACTAGCGGGGGGGATACGCAGTATTTT	CASSLRTSGGDTQYF
many	TRBV6-5	NA	TRBJ2-7	TGTGCCAGCAGTTACGGTAGGGGGTCCTACGAGCAGTACTTC	CASSYGRGSYEQYF
many	TRBV7-8	NA	TRBJ2-4	TGTGCCAGCAGCAAGGGAGTTCGTGGAAAAAACATTCAGTACTTC	CASSKGVRGKNIQYF
many	TRBV4-2	NA	TRBJ1-6	TGTGCCAGCAGCCAAGAGTCTGGTAACGGGGTTTCACCCCTCCACTTT	CASSQESGNGVSPLHF
many	TRBV12-3/TRBV12-4	NA	TRBJ2-1	TGTGCCAGCAGTCGGACAGACGGGGATGAGCAGTTCTTC	CASSRTDGDEQFF
many	TRBV10-3	NA	TRBJ2-2	TGTGCCATCAGTGAATTTACTCGAGGTCCCGGGGAGCTGTTTTTT	CAISEFTRGPGELFF
many	TRBV19	NA	TRBJ1-5	TGTGCCAGTAGTATAGAGACAGGAAATCAGCCCCAGCATTTT	CASSIETGNQPQHF
many	TRBV5-1	TRBD1	TRBJ1-4	TGCGCCAGCAGCTTACCGGGACAGGGGTTGAAGGAACTGTTTTTT	CASSLPGQGLKELFF
many	TRBV6-2/TRBV6-3	TRBD1	TRBJ2-1	TGTGCCAGCAGGCGGGACAGGACCTCCTACAATGAGCAGTTCTTC	CASRRDRTSYNEQFF
many	TRBV2	TRBD2	TRBJ2-1	TGTGCCAGCAGCCGACTAGCGGGAGCTATTGAGCAGTTCTTC	CASSRLAGAIEQFF
many	TRBV7-9	NA	TRBJ1-6	TGTGCCAGCAGCCGCCAGACGGCTAATTCACCCCTCCACTTT	CASSRQTANSPLHF
many	TRBV11-2	NA	TRBJ1-1	TGTGCCAGCAGCGGGAGGGGACGGCTGAACACTGAAGCTTTCTTT	CASSGRGRLNTEAFF
NA	TRBV7-8	TRBD1	TRBJ1-5	TGTGCCAGCAGCTTACGGGGACAGGGCAATCAGCCCCAGCATTTT	CASSLRGQGNQPQHF
many	TRBV4-2	NA	TRBJ2-5	TGTGCCAGCAGCCAAGCGACCGCGGGGGAGACCCAGTACTTC	CASSQATAGETQYF
few	TRBV7-2	TRBD1	TRBJ1-2	TGTGCCAGCAGCTTATCCGGGACAGGGGTCGGCTACACCTTC	CASSLSGTGVGYTF
many	TRBV5-1	TRBD1	TRBJ2-2	TGCGCCAGCGCGGGACAGGGAAAGAATCCGAACACCGGGGAGCTGTTTTTT	CASAGQGKNPNTGELFF
many	TRBV4-2	NA	TRBJ1-1	TGTGCCAGCAGCCAAGAGACGACTGAAGCTTTCTTT	CASSQETTEAFF
few	TRBV7-2	TRBD2	TRBJ2-5	TGTGCCAGCAGCTTCCCCTTGGCGGGGGGGCAAGAGACCCAGTACTTC	CASSFPLAGGQETQYF
many	TRBV29-1	NA	TRBJ2-1	TGCAGCGTAGATAGGACCTACTCCTACAATGAGCAGTTCTTC	CSVDRTYSYNEQFF
many	TRBV3-1	TRBD1	TRBJ2-2	TGTGCCAGCAGCCAACAAACAGGGGTCGCCGGGGAGCTGTTTTTT	CASSQQTGVAGELFF
few	TRBV11-2	NA	TRBJ2-7	TGTGCCAGCAGCTTAGATTCCCCCAGGGGCCAGTACTTC	CASSLDSPRGQYF
many	TRBV3-1	NA	TRBJ1-1	TGTGCCAGCAGCCAAGAGGCAGGGCCGAGCACTGAAGCTTTCTTT	CASSQEAGPSTEAFF
many	TRBV2	NA	TRBJ2-3	TGTGCCAGTCTATTACAGGGACGTACGCAGTATTTT	CASLLQGRTQYF
NA	TRBV29-1	NA	TRBJ1-1	TGCAGCGTTGAATGGAGTAGGGGAAACACTGAAGCTTTCTTT	CSVEWSRGNTEAFF
many	TRBV5-5	NA	TRBJ2-5	TGTGCCAGCAGCTTGGAGGGCGCTCTATCAGAGACCCAGTACTTC	CASSLEGALSETQYF
many	TRBV9	NA	TRBJ1-1	TGTGCCAGCAGCGTTGACGGGCGGAACACTGAAGCTTTCTTT	CASSVDGRNTEAFF
many	TRBV29-1	TRBD1	TRBJ1-1	TGCAGCGTAAGCCCGGGACAGGGGGTGAACACTGAAGCTTTCTTT	CSVSPGQGVNTEAFF
many	TRBV12-3/TRBV12-4	TRBD2	TRBJ2-1	TGTGCCAGCAAAGCTAGGACTAGCGGCTACAATGAGCAGTTCTTC	CASKARTSGYNEQFF
many	TRBV3-1	NA	TRBJ2-2	TGTGCCAGCAGCCAAGAATTCGCCTTCGGGGAGCTGTTTTTT	CASSQEFAFGELFF
NA	TRBV7-2	TRBD2	TRBJ2-3	TGTGCCAGCAGCCCTCGGGGGGGCCTAGTGGATACGCAGTATTTT	CASSPRGGLVDTQYF
many	TRBV20-1	TRBD1	TRBJ2-7	TGCAGTGCTAGAGGACAGGGAATCTACGAGCAGTACTTC	CSARGQGIYEQYF